Listed below are T cell receptor beta chains from one sample, sequenced in a study of T cells after yellow fever vaccination. TCRdb reanalysed the 5' RACE reads using MiXCR and keeps one entry per CDR3 protein. The sample has 95,000 to 100,000 distinct CDR3 sequences; less than 6% are singletons. The sample here was CD8+ T cells sorted from PBMCs, taken 10 days after the yellow fever booster vaccination. The receptors originated from a man aged 18 to 29 who received the YFV17D yellow fever vaccine. The CDR3 runs from the conserved cysteine through the conserved F or W. The order of the fields is J gene, V gene, D gene, clone size, CDR3 protein, CDR3 DNA. The D gene is left open where the match is weak. Rows may omit the clone size; those that give it use once, few, many or a size class.

J gene: TRBJ2-1
V gene: TRBV10-2
D gene: TRBD2
clone size: few
CDR3 protein: CASSESAGGRNEQFF
CDR3 DNA: TGCGCCAGCAGTGAGTCTGCGGGGGGGCGAAATGAGCAGTTCTTC

J gene: TRBJ1-2
V gene: TRBV9
D gene: NA
clone size: few
CDR3 protein: CASSVEPYPHGYTF
CDR3 DNA: TGTGCCAGCAGCGTAGAACCCTACCCACATGGCTACACCTTC

J gene: TRBJ1-4
V gene: TRBV4-1
D gene: NA
clone size: many
CDR3 protein: CASSERGVSEKLFF
CDR3 DNA: TGCGCCAGCAGCGAACGGGGTGTGAGTGAAAAACTGTTTTTT

J gene: TRBJ1-2
V gene: TRBV7-2
D gene: NA
clone size: few
CDR3 protein: CASSLPFTANYGYTF
CDR3 DNA: TGTGCCAGCAGCTTGCCTTTTACGGCTAACTATGGCTACACCTTC

J gene: TRBJ1-1
V gene: TRBV2
D gene: TRBD1
clone size: NA
CDR3 protein: CASSVVPGQGLNTEAFF
CDR3 DNA: TGTGCCAGCAGTGTTGTCCCGGGACAGGGACTGAACACTGAAGCTTTCTTT

J gene: TRBJ1-6
V gene: TRBV6-2/TRBV6-3
D gene: NA
clone size: NA
CDR3 protein: CASSYLTNSPLHF
CDR3 DNA: TGTGCCAGCAGTTATCTGACAAACTCACCCCTCCACTTT

J gene: TRBJ2-6
V gene: TRBV10-3
D gene: NA
clone size: few
CDR3 protein: CAISERREISSGANVLTF
CDR3 DNA: TGTGCCATCAGTGAGCGAAGGGAGATAAGCTCTGGGGCCAACGTCCTGACTTTC

J gene: TRBJ2-7
V gene: TRBV9
D gene: TRBD2
clone size: few
CDR3 protein: CASSPRGGGYEQYF
CDR3 DNA: TGTGCCAGCAGCCCCCGCGGGGGTGGGTACGAGCAGTACTTC

J gene: TRBJ2-2
V gene: TRBV6-2/TRBV6-3
D gene: TRBD2
clone size: many
CDR3 protein: CASSYSPSGANTGELFF
CDR3 DNA: TGTGCCAGCAGTTACTCCCCTAGCGGGGCGAACACCGGGGAGCTGTTTTTT

J gene: TRBJ1-4
V gene: TRBV29-1
D gene: TRBD1
clone size: NA
CDR3 protein: CSVAGGGEKLFF
CDR3 DNA: TGCAGCGTTGCAGGGGGTGGGGAAAAACTGTTTTTT

J gene: TRBJ2-7
V gene: TRBV19
D gene: TRBD1
clone size: NA
CDR3 protein: CASSAGGSYEQYF
CDR3 DNA: TGTGCCAGTAGCGCAGGGGGCTCCTACGAGCAGTACTTC

J gene: TRBJ1-2
V gene: TRBV6-1
D gene: NA
clone size: medium-sized
CDR3 protein: CASREGGHGYTF
CDR3 DNA: TGTGCCAGCAGAGAGGGGGGACATGGCTACACCTTC

J gene: TRBJ1-6
V gene: TRBV9
D gene: NA
clone size: NA
CDR3 protein: CASSTETYNSPLHF
CDR3 DNA: TGTGCCAGCAGCACCGAAACTTATAATTCACCCCTCCACTTT

J gene: TRBJ1-2
V gene: TRBV4-1
D gene: NA
clone size: few
CDR3 protein: CASSPRPGVIPGGYTF
CDR3 DNA: TGCGCCAGCAGCCCACGGCCGGGGGTCATACCAGGCGGCTACACCTTC

J gene: TRBJ2-1
V gene: TRBV5-1
D gene: NA
clone size: few
CDR3 protein: CASSLGLIDPANEQFF
CDR3 DNA: TGCGCCAGCAGCTTGGGTCTGATTGACCCGGCGAATGAGCAGTTCTTC

J gene: TRBJ2-6
V gene: TRBV18
D gene: NA
clone size: NA
CDR3 protein: CASSPLGGSGANVLTF
CDR3 DNA: TGTGCCAGCTCCCCTCTCGGGGGCTCGGGGGCCAACGTCCTGACTTTC

J gene: TRBJ2-1
V gene: TRBV24-1
D gene: NA
clone size: NA
CDR3 protein: CATSDLNSPPFF
CDR3 DNA: TGTGCCACCAGTGATTTAAACAGTCCTCCGTTCTTC

J gene: TRBJ1-1
V gene: TRBV27
D gene: NA
clone size: many
CDR3 protein: CASIGWGPEAFF
CDR3 DNA: TGTGCCAGCATAGGTTGGGGGCCTGAAGCTTTCTTT

J gene: TRBJ2-3
V gene: TRBV7-2
D gene: NA
clone size: few
CDR3 protein: CASSFNGAPRTDTQYF
CDR3 DNA: TGTGCCAGCAGCTTCAATGGGGCCCCGCGGACAGATACGCAGTATTTT

J gene: TRBJ2-7
V gene: TRBV12-3/TRBV12-4
D gene: TRBD1
clone size: NA
CDR3 protein: CASSPRGISYEQYF
CDR3 DNA: TGTGCCAGCAGTCCCAGGGGGATTTCCTACGAGCAGTACTTC

J gene: TRBJ2-1
V gene: TRBV4-3
D gene: TRBD2
clone size: few
CDR3 protein: CASSQVGLAGGNNEQFF
CDR3 DNA: TGCGCCAGCAGCCAAGTCGGACTAGCGGGGGGAAACAATGAGCAGTTCTTC